Presented here are 4 T cell receptor beta chains from one specimen sequenced in a study of T cell responses to AZD1222 COVID-19 vaccine. Generated by immunoSEQ multiplex PCR, the TCRdb table keeps only in-frame clones and is missing some. The sample carries 110,000 or so clones, 88% recorded once. This material consisted of peripheral blood, taken 28 days after the second AZD1222 dose. Receptors originate from an adult who received the AZD1222 COVID-19 vaccine.

The genes are TRBV21-1 and TRBJ2-5; TRBD1, as called in the table, went unchecked against the DNA. The J call may be faulty, since TRBJ2-7 better matches the DNA end. TRBV21-1 is shown as a pseudogene. CDR3 size: 14 residues. The DNA for the CDR3 is TGTGCCAGCAGCTCCTTAGGACAGGGGTACGAGCAGTACTTC. It codes for CASSSLGQGYEQYF.

The gene calls are TRBV18 and TRBJ1-2; D ambiguous. V was pared by 5 bases and J by 0 bases, with 13 bases between. Germline lookup yields CDR1 KGHSH and CDR2 LQKENI. The CDR3 sequence is 15 residues long. CDR3 DNA: TGTGCCAGCTCATCCCAGCCCCTAGCTAACTATGGCTACACCTTC. This encodes CASSSQPLANYGYTF.

The V call is TRBV4-3, the J call TRBJ2-2, with TRBD1 as a possible D gene (6 bases). The CDR3 covers 17 residues. The germline V gene encodes CDR1 LGHNA and CDR2 YSLEER. V was trimmed by 0 bases and J by 2 bases, leaving 13 bases between them. This CDR3 is CASSQDRGIGNTGELFF. Written as DNA, the CDR3 is TGCGCCAGCAGCCAAGACAGGGGAATCGGAAACACCGGGGAGCTGTTTTTT.

This clone appeared a few times. The rearrangement joins TRBV4-3 to TRBJ1-2; D is undetermined. In germline, CDR1 is LGHNA, CDR2 YSLEER. Trimming cost V 2 bases and J 5 bases, with 9 bases left between them. The CDR3 is 13 amino acids. The CDR3 DNA reads TGCGCCAGCAGCCAAATCGGAGGGTATGGCTACACCTTC. Protein sequence: CASSQIGGYGYTF.